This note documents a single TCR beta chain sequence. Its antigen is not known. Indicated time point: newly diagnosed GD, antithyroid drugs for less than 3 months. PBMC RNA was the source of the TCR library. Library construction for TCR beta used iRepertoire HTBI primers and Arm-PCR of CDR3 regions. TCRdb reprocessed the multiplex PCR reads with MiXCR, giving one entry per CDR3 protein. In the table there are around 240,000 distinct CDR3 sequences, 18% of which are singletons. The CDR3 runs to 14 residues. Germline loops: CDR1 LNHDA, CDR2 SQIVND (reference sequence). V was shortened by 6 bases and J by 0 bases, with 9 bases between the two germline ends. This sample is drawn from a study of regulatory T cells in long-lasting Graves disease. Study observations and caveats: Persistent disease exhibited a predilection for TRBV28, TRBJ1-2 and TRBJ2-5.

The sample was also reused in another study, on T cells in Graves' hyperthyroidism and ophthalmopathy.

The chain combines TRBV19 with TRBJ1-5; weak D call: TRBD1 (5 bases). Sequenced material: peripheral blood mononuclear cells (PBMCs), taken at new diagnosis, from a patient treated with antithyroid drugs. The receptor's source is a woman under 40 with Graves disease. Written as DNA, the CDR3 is TGTGCCAGTAGGGGGGAATATAGCAATCAGCCCCAGCATTTT. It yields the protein CASRGEYSNQPQHF.